This entry lists 2 T cell receptor beta chains sequenced from one sample in a study of glioma-infiltrating T cells after dendritic cell vaccination. Here immunoSEQ multiplex PCR was the method, and the copy in TCRdb shows in-frame clones only, minus some. The sample includes approximately 50,000 clones, 89% of them seen just once. The time point: after dendritic cell vaccination, including at tumor progression/relapse. Sequenced here: blood, sampled after dendritic cell vaccination. Receptors were obtained from a human donor with glioblastoma.

The chain joins TRBV6-1 to TRBJ2-5; 8 positions match TRBD1. The V gene's germline CDR1 is MNHNS and CDR2 SASEGT. The CDR3 contains 14 residues. The V segment lost 5 bases and the J segment 2 bases; nucleotides outside the gene matches: 4. The CDR3 reads CASSRGQAQETQYF. CDR3 nucleotides: TGTGCCAGCAGTCGGGGACAGGCACAAGAGACCCAGTACTTC.

The chain has TRBV7-2 and TRBJ1-1, with D possibly matching TRBD1 (6 bases). Per germline, CDR1 SGHTA and CDR2 FQGNSA. The CDR3 is 15 amino acids. V lost 3 bases to trimming and J lost 1 base, with 12 bases between them. The CDR3 DNA reads TGTGCCAGCAGCTTCAATGGACAGAAGAACACTGAAGCTTTCTTT. It translates to CASSFNGQKNTEAFF.